Below are 21 T cell receptor beta chains sequenced from a single sample in a study of blood T cell repertoires in COVID-19. TCRdb's copy holds only in-frame clones and misses some; the assay was immunoSEQ multiplex PCR. The sample has under 250,000 clones, 75% to 90% seen once. The sample was peripheral blood. These receptors all stem from a man aged 25-45 years with COVID-19, enrolled during active disease.

V and J are TRBV3-1 (or the pseudogene TRBV3-2) and TRBJ1-2, with TRBD1 identical over 9 bases. Germline-derived CDR1 and CDR2 are LGHDT and YNNKEL (reference sequence). Trimming cost V 4 bases and J 6 bases; bases outside gene matches: 6. The CDR3 consists of 14 residues. In nucleotides, the CDR3 is TGTGCCAGCAGCCGCACGGACAGGGGCCATGGCTACACCTTC. Its protein is CASSRTDRGHGYTF.

This chain connects TRBV11-2 to TRBJ1-1, with 8 nucleotides matching TRBD1. Looked up from germline, CDR1 is SGHAT and CDR2 is FQNNGV. CDR3 length: 18 amino acids. V shed 5 bases and J 0 bases; nucleotides not matched to a gene: 14. The CDR3 sequence is CASSPLGTGGELNTEAFF. The CDR3, as DNA: TGTGCCAGCAGCCCCCTGGGGACAGGCGGTGAATTGAACACTGAAGCTTTCTTT. Drawing the rest from reference TRBV11-2 and TRBJ1-1, the complete variable domain is EAGVAQSPRYKIIEKRQSVAFWCNPISGHATLYWYQQILGQGPKLLIQFQNNGVVDDSQLPKDRFSAERLKGVDSTLKIQPAKLEDSAVYLCASSPLGTGGELNTEAFFGQGTRLTVV.

The chain recombines TRBV4-1 with TRBJ2-3, with 8 positions matching TRBD1. V lost 2 bases and J lost 2; bases outside the gene matches: 12. The CDR3 extends over 18 amino acids. The germline V gene has CDR1 MGHRA and CDR2 YSYEKL. CDR3 residues: CASSQPSGFQGATDTQYF. CDR3 coding DNA: TGCGCCAGCAGCCAACCTTCTGGTTTTCAGGGGGCCACAGATACGCAGTATTTT.

V is TRBV6-2 or TRBV6-3 and J is TRBJ2-1, with a weak D call TRBD2 (6 bases). Looked up from germline, CDR1 is MNHEY and CDR2 is SVGEGT. The CDR3 spans 14 residues. The germline V and J ends were trimmed by 3 bases and 9 bases, with 15 bases remaining between them. CDR3 bases: TGTGCCAGCAGTTATACCGGCCGACTAGTTGAGCAGTTCTTC. Its translation is CASSYTGRLVEQFF.

CDR3 amino acids: CASSFLDRGVTEAFF. CDR3 nucleotide sequence: TGTGCCAGCAGCTTCCTCGACAGGGGGGTGACTGAAGCTTTCTTT. This chain joins TRBV7-8 and TRBJ1-1, with 9 bases aligning to TRBD1. V lost 3 bases to trimming and J lost 5 bases; unmatched junction nucleotides: 7. The CDR3 covers 15 residues. Germline CDR1 is SGHVS and CDR2 is FQNEAQ.

V usage is TRBV3-1 (or the pseudogene TRBV3-2) and J usage is TRBJ1-4; D gene uncertain. CDR1 and CDR2 from the germline V gene are LGHDT and YNNKEL (reference sequence). This CDR3 is 14 amino acids long. The V and J ends lost 4 bases and 4 bases respectively, with 10 bases between them. The CDR3 region has the DNA TGTGCCAGCAGCCCTGAAGACAATAATGAAAAACTGTTTTTT. It is translated as CASSPEDNNEKLFF.

The chain employs TRBV5-1 and TRBJ1-1; D not resolved. Trimming removed 6 bases at V and 4 bases at J, with 13 bases between. The CDR3 has 13 residues. CDR1 is SGHRS and CDR2 is YFSETQ in the germline V gene. CDR3 nucleotides: TGCGCCAGCAAGGAGGGCGTCACCACTGAAGCTTTCTTT. This encodes CASKEGVTTEAFF.

The table lists this clone with a few counts. The V and J genes are TRBV29-1 and TRBJ2-2; maybe TRBD2 (6 bases). The CDR3 is 13 amino acids. Trimming removed 7 bases from V and 4 bases from J, with 13 bases in between. Germline-derived CDR1 and CDR2 are SQVTM and ANQGSEA. The CDR3: CSGRGGVTGELFF. CDR3 DNA: TGCAGCGGGCGAGGCGGGGTCACCGGGGAGCTGTTTTTT.

The rearrangement links TRBV29-1 to TRBJ1-2, with TRBD1 matching over 8 bases. In germline, CDR1 is SQVTM, CDR2 ANQGSEA. The CDR3 runs 13 residues. V trimming: 3 bases; J trimming: 2 bases; junction bases outside the gene matches: 2. Here the CDR3 reads CSVDGTGNYGYTF. CDR3 in DNA: TGCAGCGTTGACGGGACAGGAAACTATGGCTACACCTTC. Using reference TRBV29-1 and TRBJ1-2 for the parts outside the CDR3, the full variable domain is SAVISQKPSRDICQRGTSLTIQCQVDSQVTMMFWYRQQPGQSLTLIATANQGSEATYESGFVIDKFPISRPNLTFSTLTVSNMSPEDSSIYLCSVDGTGNYGYTFGSGTRLTVV.

The chain couples TRBV24-1 to TRBJ1-2, with TRBD1 identical over 8 bases. Germline V gene lookup returns CDR1 KGHDR and CDR2 SFDVKD. The CDR3 runs 15 residues. V trimming: 4 bases; J trimming: 7 bases; junction bases outside the gene matches: 10. As DNA, the CDR3 is TGTGCCACCAGTGACCCGCGGACAGGGAATGGTGGCTACACCTTC. Protein sequence: CATSDPRTGNGGYTF.

The chain carries TRBV28 and TRBJ2-7; 8 nucleotides line up with TRBD2. This CDR3 is built from 16 residues. V shed 1 base, J shed 5 bases, and the junction held 10 bases outside the gene matches. Germline V lookup: CDR1 MDHEN, CDR2 SYDVKM. The CDR3 DNA follows: TGTGCCAGCAGTTTATCGGCGGCGGGAGGTAACAACGAGCAGTACTTC. It codes for CASSLSAAGGNNEQYF.

V gene TRBV18 combines with J gene TRBJ2-2, with D perhaps TRBD1 (6 bases). V was trimmed by 4 bases and J by 0 bases, leaving 12 bases between them. Germline CDR1 and CDR2: KGHSH and LQKENI. This CDR3 comprises 16 residues. Here the CDR3 reads CASSLSGTTNTGELFF. The CDR3 region has the DNA TGTGCCAGCTCACTTTCCGGGACAACGAACACCGGGGAGCTGTTTTTT.

This chain joins TRBV27 and TRBJ1-5; no clear D gene. The germline V gene encodes CDR1 MNHEY and CDR2 SMNVEV (reference sequence). V was cut by 5 bases and J by 7 bases, with 15 bases left in between. This CDR3 spans 14 amino acids. Here the CDR3 DNA reads TGTGCCAGCAGTCATGAGAGGGAGGGACAGCCCCAGCATTTT. Translated, it gives CASSHEREGQPQHF.

The J gene is TRBJ2-7, the V gene TRBV27, with 8 bases matching TRBD1. The germline gives CDR1 MNHEY, CDR2 SMNVEV (reference sequence). J was trimmed by 3 bases and V by 0 bases; bases with no gene match: 10. CDR3 length: 17 residues. CDR3 nucleotides: TGTGCCAGCAGTTTATCCCCCACTGGGACAGGTGACTACGAGCAGTACTTC. Its translation: CASSLSPTGTGDYEQYF.

The rearrangement links TRBV19 to TRBJ1-2, with D possibly matching TRBD1 (6 bases). The CDR3 sequence is 14 residues long. V lost 2 bases and J lost 10, with 17 bases in between. Per the germline V gene, CDR1 is LNHDA and CDR2 is SQIVND (reference sequence). The CDR3 reads CASSITGKTSDYTF. CDR3 coding DNA: TGTGCCAGTAGTATAACAGGGAAAACAAGCGACTACACCTTC.

The chain employs TRBV3-1 (or the pseudogene TRBV3-2) and TRBJ2-2, with D possibly being TRBD2 (5 bases). The ends were cut back, 4 bases at V and 0 bases at J, with 9 bases in the middle. This CDR3 is 15 amino acids long. Per the germline V gene, CDR1 is LGHDT and CDR2 is YNNKEL (reference sequence). The CDR3 region has the DNA TGTGCCAGCAGCCCTCTCGGGACGAACACCGGGGAGCTGTTTTTT. Protein: CASSPLGTNTGELFF.

V gene TRBV13 combines with J gene TRBJ2-1; weak D call: TRBD1 (5 bases). V lost 5 bases and J 8 bases, leaving 19 bases between the germline ends. The CDR3 totals 15 residues. Germline V CDR1 and CDR2: PRHDT, FYEKMQ (reference sequence). The CDR3 here is CASSPRSRGKDEQFF. DNA of the CDR3: TGTGCCAGCAGCCCTAGGTCAAGGGGTAAGGATGAGCAGTTCTTC.

This chain joins TRBV7-3 and TRBJ2-3, with D tentatively TRBD2 (6 bases). Trimming removed 2 bases from V and 3 bases from J, with 15 bases in between. The CDR3 spans 16 residues. Germline CDR1 and CDR2: SGHTA and FQGTGA. Here the CDR3 DNA reads TGTGCCAGCAGCTTAGGGCTAGCGAGGAGGACAGATACGCAGTATTTT. It specifies CASSLGLARRTDTQYF.

This sequence joins TRBV5-8 and TRBJ2-7; TRBD1 aligns across 9 bases. The CDR3 has 16 residues. Germline CDR1 SGHTS, CDR2 YDEGEE. Trimming took 2 bases from V and 5 from J; bases not matched to a gene: 11. The CDR3 sequence is CASSFTGTGRADEQYF. CDR3 nucleotide sequence: TGTGCCAGCAGCTTTACCGGGACAGGGAGAGCTGACGAGCAGTACTTC. The variable domain in full, with the rest retrieved from reference TRBV5-8 and TRBJ2-7, is EAGVTQSPTHLIKTRGQQATLRCSPISGHTSVYWYQQALGLGLQFLLWYDEGEERNRGNFPPRFSGRQFPNYSSELNVNALELEDSALYLCASSFTGTGRADEQYFGPGTRLTVT.

The chain carries TRBV10-1 and TRBJ1-3, with 9 bases lining up with TRBD1. The CDR3 consists of 15 residues. The germline CDR1 and CDR2 sequences are WNHNN and SYGVQD (reference sequence). The V and J ends lost 8 bases and 2 bases, in that order; junction bases with no gene match: 7. The CDR3 region is CASSLRDRAGNTIYF. CDR3 DNA: TGCGCCAGCTCCCTTAGGGACAGGGCTGGAAACACCATATATTTT.

The genes are TRBV18 and TRBJ1-1; tentatively, D is TRBD1 (6 bases). The germline V gene encodes CDR1 KGHSH and CDR2 LQKENI. CDR3 size: 18 residues. V dropped 1 base and J dropped 0 bases, with 18 bases sitting between them. This CDR3 reads CASSPQGGEGRMNTEAFF. In nucleotides, the CDR3 is TGTGCCAGCTCACCACAGGGGGGGGAGGGTCGAATGAACACTGAAGCTTTCTTT.